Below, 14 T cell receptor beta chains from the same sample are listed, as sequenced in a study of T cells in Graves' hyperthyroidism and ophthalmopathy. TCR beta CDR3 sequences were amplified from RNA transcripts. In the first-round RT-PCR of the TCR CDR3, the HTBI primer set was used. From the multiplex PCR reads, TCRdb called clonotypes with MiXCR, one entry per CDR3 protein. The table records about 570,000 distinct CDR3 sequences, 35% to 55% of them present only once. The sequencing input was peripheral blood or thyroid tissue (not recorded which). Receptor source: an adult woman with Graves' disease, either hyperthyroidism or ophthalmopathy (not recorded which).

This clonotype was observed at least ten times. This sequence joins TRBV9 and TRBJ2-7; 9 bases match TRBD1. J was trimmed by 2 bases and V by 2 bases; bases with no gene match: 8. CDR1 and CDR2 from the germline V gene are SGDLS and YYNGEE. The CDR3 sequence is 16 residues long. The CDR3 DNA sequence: TGTGCCAGCAGCGTTGACCACAGGGGGCGAACCTACGAGCAGTACTTC. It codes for CASSVDHRGRTYEQYF.

The CDR3 DNA reads as TGCAGTGCTAGACGTTCGAACACTGAAGCTTTCTTT. This encodes CSARRSNTEAFF. The chain is built from TRBV20-1 and TRBJ1-1; D is undetermined. The CDR3 is 12 amino acids. The V end was cut by 2 bases, the J end by 1 base, with 5 bases between. CDR1 and CDR2 (germline): DFQATT, SNEGSKA (reference sequence).

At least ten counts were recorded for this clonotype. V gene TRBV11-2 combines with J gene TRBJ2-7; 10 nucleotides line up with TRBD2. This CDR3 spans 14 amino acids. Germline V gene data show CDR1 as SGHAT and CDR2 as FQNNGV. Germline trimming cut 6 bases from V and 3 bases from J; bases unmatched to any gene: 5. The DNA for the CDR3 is TGTGCCAGCAGGATATTAGCGGGAGGCTACGAGCAGTACTTC. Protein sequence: CASRILAGGYEQYF.

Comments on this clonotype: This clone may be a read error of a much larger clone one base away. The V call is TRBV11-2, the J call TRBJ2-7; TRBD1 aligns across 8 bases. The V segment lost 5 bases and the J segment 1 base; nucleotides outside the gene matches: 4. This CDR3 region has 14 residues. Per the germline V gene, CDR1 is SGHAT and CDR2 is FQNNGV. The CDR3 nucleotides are TGTGCCAGCAGCCTCCGGGACAGGTCCTACGAGCAGTACTTC. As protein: CASSLRDRSYEQYF.

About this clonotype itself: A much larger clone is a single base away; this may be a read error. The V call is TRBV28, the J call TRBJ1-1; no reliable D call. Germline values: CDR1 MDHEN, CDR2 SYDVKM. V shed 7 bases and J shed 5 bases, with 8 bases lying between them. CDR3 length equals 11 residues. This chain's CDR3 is CASNGRTEAFF. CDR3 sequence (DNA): TGTGCCAGCAACGGGAGGACTGAAGCTTTCTTT.

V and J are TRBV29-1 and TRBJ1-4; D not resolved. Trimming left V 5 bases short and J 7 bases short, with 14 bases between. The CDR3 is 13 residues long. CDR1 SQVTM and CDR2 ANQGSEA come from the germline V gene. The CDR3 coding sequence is TGCAGCGTTTCCGGGAGTAAAGGTGAAAAACTGTTTTTT. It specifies CSVSGSKGEKLFF.

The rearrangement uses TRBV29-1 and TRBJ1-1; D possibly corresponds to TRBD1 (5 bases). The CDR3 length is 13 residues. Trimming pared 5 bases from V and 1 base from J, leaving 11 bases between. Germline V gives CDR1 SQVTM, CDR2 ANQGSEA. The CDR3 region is CSVRRGANTEAFF. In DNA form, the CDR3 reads TGCAGCGTTAGGAGGGGAGCGAACACTGAAGCTTTCTTT.

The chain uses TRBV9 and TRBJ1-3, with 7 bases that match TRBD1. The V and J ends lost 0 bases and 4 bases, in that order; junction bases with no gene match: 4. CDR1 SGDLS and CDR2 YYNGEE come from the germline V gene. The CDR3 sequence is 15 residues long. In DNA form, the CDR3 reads TGTGCCAGCAGCGTAGCGACAGGGTCGGGAAACACCATATATTTT. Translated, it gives CASSVATGSGNTIYF.

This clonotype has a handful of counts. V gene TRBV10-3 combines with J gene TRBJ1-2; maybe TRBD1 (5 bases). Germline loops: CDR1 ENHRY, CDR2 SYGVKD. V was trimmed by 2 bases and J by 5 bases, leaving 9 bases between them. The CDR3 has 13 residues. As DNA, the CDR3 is TGTGCCATCAGTGAGGAGGGACTATATGGCTACACCTTC. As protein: CAISEEGLYGYTF.

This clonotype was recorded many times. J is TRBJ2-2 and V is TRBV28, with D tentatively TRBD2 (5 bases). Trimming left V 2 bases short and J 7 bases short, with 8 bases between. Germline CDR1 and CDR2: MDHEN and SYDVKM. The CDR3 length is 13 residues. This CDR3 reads CASSLQSGGELFF. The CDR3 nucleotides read TGTGCCAGCAGTTTACAAAGCGGCGGGGAGCTGTTTTTT.

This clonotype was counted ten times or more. Here the CDR3 DNA reads TGTGCCAGCAGCTTGGGCAGGTTGATGAACACTGAAGCTTTCTTT. This translates into CASSLGRLMNTEAFF. The chain links TRBV7-2 to TRBJ1-1; D not resolved. Trimming left V 3 bases short and J 0 bases short, with 11 bases between. Germline loops: CDR1 SGHTA, CDR2 FQGNSA. This CDR3 contains 15 residues. The whole variable domain, filled in from reference TRBV7-2 and TRBJ1-1, reads GAGVSQSPSNKVTEKGKDVELRCDPISGHTALYWYRQSLGQGLEFLIYFQGNSAPDKSGLPSDRFSAERTGGSVSTLTIQRTQQEDSAVYLCASSLGRLMNTEAFFGQGTRLTVV.

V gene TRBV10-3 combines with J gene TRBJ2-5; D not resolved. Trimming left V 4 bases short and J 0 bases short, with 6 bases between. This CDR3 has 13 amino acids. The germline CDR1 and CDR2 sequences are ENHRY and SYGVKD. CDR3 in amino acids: CAISGLYQETQYF. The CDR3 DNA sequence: TGTGCCATCAGTGGACTTTACCAAGAGACCCAGTACTTC.

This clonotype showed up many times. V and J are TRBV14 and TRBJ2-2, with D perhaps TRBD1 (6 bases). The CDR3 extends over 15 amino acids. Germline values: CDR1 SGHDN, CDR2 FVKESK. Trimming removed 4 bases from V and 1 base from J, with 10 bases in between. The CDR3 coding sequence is TGTGCCAGCAGCCGGGGGCTCTGGAACACCGGGGAGCTGTTTTTT. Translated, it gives CASSRGLWNTGELFF.

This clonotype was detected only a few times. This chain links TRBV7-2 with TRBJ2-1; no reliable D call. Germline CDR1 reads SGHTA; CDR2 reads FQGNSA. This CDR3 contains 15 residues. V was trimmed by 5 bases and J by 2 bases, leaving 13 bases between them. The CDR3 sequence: CASSLFPAPYNEQFF. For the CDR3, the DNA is TGTGCCAGCAGCCTCTTCCCGGCCCCCTACAATGAGCAGTTCTTC.